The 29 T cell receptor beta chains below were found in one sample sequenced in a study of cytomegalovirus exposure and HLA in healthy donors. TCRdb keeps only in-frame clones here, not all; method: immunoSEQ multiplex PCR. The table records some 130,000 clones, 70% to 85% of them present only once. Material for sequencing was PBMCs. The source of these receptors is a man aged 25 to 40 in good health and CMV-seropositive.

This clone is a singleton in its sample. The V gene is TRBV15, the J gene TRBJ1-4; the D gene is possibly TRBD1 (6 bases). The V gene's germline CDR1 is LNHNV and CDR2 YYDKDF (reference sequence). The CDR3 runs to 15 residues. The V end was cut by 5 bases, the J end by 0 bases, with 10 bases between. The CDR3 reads CATSSRTATNEKLFF. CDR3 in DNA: TGTGCCACCAGCTCGCGGACAGCAACTAATGAAAAACTGTTTTTT.

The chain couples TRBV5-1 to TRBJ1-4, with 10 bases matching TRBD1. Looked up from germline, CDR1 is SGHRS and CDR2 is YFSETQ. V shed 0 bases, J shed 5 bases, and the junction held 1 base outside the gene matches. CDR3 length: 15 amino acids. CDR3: CASSLEGQGNEKLFF. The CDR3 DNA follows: TGCGCCAGCAGCTTGGAGGGACAGGGGAATGAAAAACTGTTTTTT.

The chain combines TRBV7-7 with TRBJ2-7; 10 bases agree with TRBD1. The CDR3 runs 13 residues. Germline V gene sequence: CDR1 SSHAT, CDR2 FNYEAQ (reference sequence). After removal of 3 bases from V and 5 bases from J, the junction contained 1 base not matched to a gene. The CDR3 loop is CASSLDRGDEQYF. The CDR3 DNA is TGTGCCAGCAGCTTGGACAGGGGGGACGAGCAGTACTTC.

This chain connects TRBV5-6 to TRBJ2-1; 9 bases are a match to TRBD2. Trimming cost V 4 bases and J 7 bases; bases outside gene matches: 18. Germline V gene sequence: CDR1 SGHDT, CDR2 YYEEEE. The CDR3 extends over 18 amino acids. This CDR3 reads CASSIERFLAGKGNEQFF. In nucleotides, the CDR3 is TGTGCCAGCAGCATAGAGAGGTTTCTAGCGGGAAAAGGGAATGAGCAGTTCTTC.

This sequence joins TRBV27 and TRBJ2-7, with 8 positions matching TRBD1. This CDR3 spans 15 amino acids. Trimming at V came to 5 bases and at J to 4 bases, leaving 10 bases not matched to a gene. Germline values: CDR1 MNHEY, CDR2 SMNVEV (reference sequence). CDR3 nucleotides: TGTGCCAGCAGTCCCCTTATGGACAGGGTGTACGAGCAGTACTTC. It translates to CASSPLMDRVYEQYF.

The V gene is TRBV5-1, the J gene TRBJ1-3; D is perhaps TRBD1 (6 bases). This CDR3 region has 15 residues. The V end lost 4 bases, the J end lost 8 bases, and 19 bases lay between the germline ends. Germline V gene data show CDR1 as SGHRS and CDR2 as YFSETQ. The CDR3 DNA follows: TGCGCCAGCAGCCGAGGACAGATTCCGCGCGACACCATATATTTT. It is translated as CASSRGQIPRDTIYF. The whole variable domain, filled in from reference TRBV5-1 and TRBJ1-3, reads KAGVTQTPRYLIKTRGQQVTLSCSPISGHRSVSWYQQTPGQGLQFLFEYFSETQRNKGNFPGRFSGRQFSNSRSEMNVSTLELGDSALYLCASSRGQIPRDTIYFGEGSWLTVV.

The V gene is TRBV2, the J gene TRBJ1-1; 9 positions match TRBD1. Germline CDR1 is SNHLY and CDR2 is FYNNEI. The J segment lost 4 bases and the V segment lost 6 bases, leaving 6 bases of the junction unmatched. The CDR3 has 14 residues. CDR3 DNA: TGTGCCAGCAGGCCACAGGGGGCCGGCACTGAAGCTTTCTTT. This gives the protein CASRPQGAGTEAFF.

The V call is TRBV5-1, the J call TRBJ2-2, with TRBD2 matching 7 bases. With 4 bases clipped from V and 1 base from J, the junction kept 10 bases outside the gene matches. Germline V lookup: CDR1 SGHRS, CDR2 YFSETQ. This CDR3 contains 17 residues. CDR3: CASSVPSGGMNTGELFF. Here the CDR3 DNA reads TGCGCCAGCAGCGTACCTTCGGGGGGAATGAACACCGGGGAGCTGTTTTTT.

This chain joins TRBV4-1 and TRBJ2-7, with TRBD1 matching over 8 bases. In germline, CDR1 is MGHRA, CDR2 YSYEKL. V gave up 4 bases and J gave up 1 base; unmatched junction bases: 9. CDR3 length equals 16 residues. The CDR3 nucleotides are TGCGCCAGCAGCCGGCTTGGACAGGGAAGATCCTACGAGCAGTACTTC. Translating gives CASSRLGQGRSYEQYF.

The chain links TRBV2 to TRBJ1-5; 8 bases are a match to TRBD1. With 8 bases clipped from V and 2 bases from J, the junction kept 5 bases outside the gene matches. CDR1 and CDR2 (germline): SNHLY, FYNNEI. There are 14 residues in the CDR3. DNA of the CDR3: TGTGCCAGCGACAGGGGCGAGGGCAATCAGCCCCAGCATTTT. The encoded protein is CASDRGEGNQPQHF. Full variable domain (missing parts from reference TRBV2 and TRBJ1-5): EPEVTQTPSHQVTQMGQEVILRCVPISNHLYFYWYRQILGQKVEFLVSFYNNEISEKSEIFDDQFSVERPDGSNFTLKIRSTKLEDSAMYFCASDRGEGNQPQHFGDGTRLSIL.

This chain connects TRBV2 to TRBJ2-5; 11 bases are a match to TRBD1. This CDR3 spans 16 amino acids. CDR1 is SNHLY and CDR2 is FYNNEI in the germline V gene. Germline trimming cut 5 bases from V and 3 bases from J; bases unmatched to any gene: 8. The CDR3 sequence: CASSFPGQGGEETQYF. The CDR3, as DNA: TGTGCCAGCAGTTTCCCGGGACAGGGGGGAGAAGAGACCCAGTACTTC.

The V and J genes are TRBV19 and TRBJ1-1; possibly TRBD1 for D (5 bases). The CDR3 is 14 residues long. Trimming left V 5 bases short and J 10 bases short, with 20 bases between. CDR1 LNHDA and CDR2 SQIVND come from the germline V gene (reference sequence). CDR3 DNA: TGTGCCAGTAGTTTCTCGGGGGAAACATCTGGAGCTTTCTTT. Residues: CASSFSGETSGAFF.

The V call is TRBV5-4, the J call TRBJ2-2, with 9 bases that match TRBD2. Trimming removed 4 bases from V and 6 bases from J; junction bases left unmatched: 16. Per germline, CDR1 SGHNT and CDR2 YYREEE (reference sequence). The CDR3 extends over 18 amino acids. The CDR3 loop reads CASSGPWASGASSGELFF. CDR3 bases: TGTGCCAGCAGCGGTCCGTGGGCTAGCGGGGCCTCGTCCGGGGAGCTGTTTTTT.

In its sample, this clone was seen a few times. Here the CDR3 reads CASSLGTGNFFEQYF. The CDR3 DNA reads TGCGCCAGCAGCCTGGGGACAGGGAATTTTTTCGAGCAGTACTTC. The chain employs TRBV5-1 and TRBJ2-7, with 9 bases aligning to TRBD1. The ends lost 4 bases at V and 6 bases at J; junction bases unmatched: 11. This CDR3 has 15 amino acids. CDR1 and CDR2 from the germline V gene are SGHRS and YFSETQ.

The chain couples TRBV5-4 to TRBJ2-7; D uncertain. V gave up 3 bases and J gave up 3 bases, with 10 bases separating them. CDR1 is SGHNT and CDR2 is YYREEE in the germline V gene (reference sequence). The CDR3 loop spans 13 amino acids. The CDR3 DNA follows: TGTGCCAGCAGCTCACCGACAAACTACGAGCAGTACTTC. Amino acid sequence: CASSSPTNYEQYF.

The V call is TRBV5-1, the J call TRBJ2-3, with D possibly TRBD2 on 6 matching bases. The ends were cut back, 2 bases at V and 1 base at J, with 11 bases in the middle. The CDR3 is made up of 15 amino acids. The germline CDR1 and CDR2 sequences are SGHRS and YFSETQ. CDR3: CASSFGGTGTDTQYF. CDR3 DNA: TGCGCCAGCAGCTTCGGCGGGACGGGCACAGATACGCAGTATTTT.

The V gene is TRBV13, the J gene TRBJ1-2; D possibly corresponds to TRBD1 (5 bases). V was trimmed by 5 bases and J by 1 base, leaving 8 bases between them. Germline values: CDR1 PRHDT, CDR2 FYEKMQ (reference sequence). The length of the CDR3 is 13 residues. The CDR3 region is CASSRQINYGYTF. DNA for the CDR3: TGTGCCAGCAGCCGACAGATTAACTATGGCTACACCTTC.

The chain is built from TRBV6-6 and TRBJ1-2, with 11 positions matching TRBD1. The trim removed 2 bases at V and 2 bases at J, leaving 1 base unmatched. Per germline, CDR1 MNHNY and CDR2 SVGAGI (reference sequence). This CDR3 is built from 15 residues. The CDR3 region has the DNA TGTGCCAGCAGTTACGGGACAGGGGGAAACTATGGCTACACCTTC. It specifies CASSYGTGGNYGYTF.

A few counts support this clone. The CDR3 loop reads CASSLDSQLYEQYF. CDR3 in DNA: TGCGCCAGCAGCTTGGACTCCCAACTCTACGAGCAGTACTTC. The rearrangement joins TRBV5-1 to TRBJ2-7, with D unclear. With 0 bases removed from V and 3 bases from J, the gap between germline ends came to 10 bases. The CDR3 runs to 14 residues. The germline gives CDR1 SGHRS, CDR2 YFSETQ.

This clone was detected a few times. The DNA of the CDR3 is TGTGCCAGCAGCTTAGGAGAGACATCCCAGCATTTT. Encoded protein: CASSLGETSQHF. This chain joins TRBV7-9 and TRBJ1-5; D unclear. The CDR3 contains 12 residues. The V end lost 1 base, the J end lost 11 bases, and 9 bases lay between the germline ends. The germline CDR1 and CDR2 sequences are SEHNR and FQNEAQ (reference sequence).

The CDR3 loop reads CASSVEQGKAYGYTF. CDR3 nucleotide sequence: TGTGCCAGCAGCGTAGAGCAGGGGAAGGCCTATGGCTACACCTTC. The chain links TRBV9 to TRBJ1-2; a weak D match, TRBD1 (6 bases). The CDR3 runs 15 residues. The V and J ends lost 0 bases and 4 bases respectively, with 13 bases between them. Germline-derived CDR1 and CDR2 are SGDLS and YYNGEE.

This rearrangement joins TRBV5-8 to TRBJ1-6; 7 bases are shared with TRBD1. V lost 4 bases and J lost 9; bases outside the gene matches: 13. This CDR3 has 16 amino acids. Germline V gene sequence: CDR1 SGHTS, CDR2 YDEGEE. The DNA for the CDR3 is TGTGCCAGCAGCCGGGGCGGCAGGGGGTTAGGTTCACCCCTCCACTTT. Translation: CASSRGGRGLGSPLHF. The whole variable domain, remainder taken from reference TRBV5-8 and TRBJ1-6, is EAGVTQSPTHLIKTRGQQATLRCSPISGHTSVYWYQQALGLGLQFLLWYDEGEERNRGNFPPRFSGRQFPNYSSELNVNALELEDSALYLCASSRGGRGLGSPLHFGNGTRLTVT.

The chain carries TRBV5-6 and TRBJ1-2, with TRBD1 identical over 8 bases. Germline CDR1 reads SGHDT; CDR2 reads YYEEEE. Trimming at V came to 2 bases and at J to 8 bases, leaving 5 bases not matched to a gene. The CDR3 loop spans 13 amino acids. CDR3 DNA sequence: TGTGCCAGCAGCTTAACAGGGGGGCGAGGCTACACCTTC. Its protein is CASSLTGGRGYTF.

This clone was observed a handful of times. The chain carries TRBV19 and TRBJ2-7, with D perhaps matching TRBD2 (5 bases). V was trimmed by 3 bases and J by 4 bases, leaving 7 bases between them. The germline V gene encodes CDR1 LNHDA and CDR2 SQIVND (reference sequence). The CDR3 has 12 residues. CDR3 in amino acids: CASSIGGYEQYF. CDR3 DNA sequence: TGTGCCAGTAGTATTGGAGGTTACGAGCAGTACTTC.

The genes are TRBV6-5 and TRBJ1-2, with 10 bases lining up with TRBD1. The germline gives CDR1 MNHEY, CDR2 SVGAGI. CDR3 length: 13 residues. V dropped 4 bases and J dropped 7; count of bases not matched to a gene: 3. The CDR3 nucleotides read TGTGCCAGCAGTTGGACAGGGGGTACTGGCTACACCTTC. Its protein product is CASSWTGGTGYTF.

This chain's CDR3 is CATSRDMGGTEAFF. In DNA, the CDR3 is TGTGCCACCAGCAGAGATATGGGGGGCACTGAAGCTTTCTTT. The chain employs TRBV15 and TRBJ1-1; TRBD1 is a possible D gene (5 bases). The V and J ends lost 0 bases and 4 bases respectively, with 9 bases between them. Germline CDR1 and CDR2: LNHNV and YYDKDF (reference sequence). There are 14 residues in the CDR3.

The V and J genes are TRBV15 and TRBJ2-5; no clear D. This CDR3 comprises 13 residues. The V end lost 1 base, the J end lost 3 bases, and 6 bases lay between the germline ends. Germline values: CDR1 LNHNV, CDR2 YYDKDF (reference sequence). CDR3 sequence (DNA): TGTGCCACCAGCAGAGCGCCAGAAGAGACCCAGTACTTC. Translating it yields CATSRAPEETQYF.

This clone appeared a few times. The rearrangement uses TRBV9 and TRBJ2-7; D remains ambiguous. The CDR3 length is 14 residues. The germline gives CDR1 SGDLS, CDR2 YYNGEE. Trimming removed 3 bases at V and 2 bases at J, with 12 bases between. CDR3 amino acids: CASSAKTWTYEQYF. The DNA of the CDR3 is TGTGCCAGCAGCGCGAAGACATGGACCTACGAGCAGTACTTC.

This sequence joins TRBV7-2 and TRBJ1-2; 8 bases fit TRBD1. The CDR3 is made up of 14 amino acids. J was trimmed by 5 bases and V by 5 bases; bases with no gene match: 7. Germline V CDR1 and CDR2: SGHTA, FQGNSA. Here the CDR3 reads CASSPQGALYGYTF. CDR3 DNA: TGTGCCAGCAGCCCCCAGGGGGCTCTATATGGCTACACCTTC.